The entry that follows covers one T cell receptor beta chain sequence. Its antigen remains undetermined. Within one base of it there is no much larger clone, and no base qualities were kept. V and J are truncated by 2 bases and 5 bases respectively, leaving an intervening sequence of 6 bases. Based on the germline V gene, the CDR1 and CDR2 sequences are SNHLY and FYNNEI. Taken from cysteine to phenylalanine, the CDR3 has 13 residues. The CDR3 DNA has 39 bases and is translated from base 1. These data are taken from a study of siplizumab effects on memory and regulatory T cells (dated 2019 in TCRdb). About the study as a whole: The study looked at the effect of siplizumab, an anti-CD2 antibody, on alloreactive T-cell subsets in allogeneic mixed lymphocyte reactions made from human PBMCs.

Receptor amplification or capture employed the immunoSEQ multiplex PCR assay. About 10^5 TCR templates per sample were assayed on the deep sequencing platform. Genomic DNA extracted from sorted T cells was the material used for TCRbeta CDR3 sequencing. Per the source publication's procedure: The R programming language was used for clonal analysis of the TCRbeta CDR3 data. Alloreactive CD4+ and CD8+ clones were identified by comparing unstimulated samples to CFSE-low samples taken after the reaction. Regulatory or non-regulatory origin of alloreactive CD4+ clones was assigned by matching sequences to the sorted unstimulated Treg and non-Treg repertoires. TCRdb's version of the immuneACCESS table is confined to in-frame rearrangements and falls short of the full clone set. An unresolved V gene accounts for under half of the shortfall where checked; the remainder is of unknown origin. The V and J calls and clone size come from that table; D and trimming were worked out from the DNA. Within this sample are about 120,000 clones, with about 94% of them counted one time only. Roughly 0.15% of the sample lies in the top ten.

Sorted unstimulated T cells and proliferating T cells recovered from mixed lymphocyte reactions underwent TCRbeta CDR3 sequencing. Fresh whole blood from some ten HLA-typed healthy donors was used as the source from which PBMCs were isolated. To map where alloreactive clones came from, unstimulated CD4+ non-regulatory T cells were FACS-sorted. The paper as a whole reports these results and caveats: Unstimulated naive T cells appeared to be more diverse than memory T cells, and naive cells seemed to make a substantial contribution to the alloresponse. Siplizumab significantly reduced the cumulative frequency of alloreactive sequences traceable to unstimulated CD4+ memory T cells. Because sequences below about 10^-5 frequency were poorly captured, only a minor fraction of alloreactive clones could be mapped to unstimulated subsets. No functional confirmation was obtained for the suppressive function of proliferating Tregs from siplizumab cultures. Among mappable alloreactive CD4+ clones, the Treg-derived fraction averaged approximately 66% with siplizumab versus 26.9% in control reactions. Roughly 75-95% of proliferating CD4+ or CD8+ clones could not be assigned a naive or memory phenotype.

The sample consisted of non-Treg CD4+ T cells sorted from blood. Reading the label with the study, this specimen's cell subset or site is: FACS-sorted unstimulated CD4+ non-regulatory T cells. The TCR was taken from a human donor in good health. The rearranged segments are TRBV2 and TRBJ2-2; no D gene is confidently identified. For the CDR3, the sequence is CASSEFGTGELFF. The base sequence is TGTGCCAGCAGTGAATTTGGGACCGGGGAGCTGTTTTTT.